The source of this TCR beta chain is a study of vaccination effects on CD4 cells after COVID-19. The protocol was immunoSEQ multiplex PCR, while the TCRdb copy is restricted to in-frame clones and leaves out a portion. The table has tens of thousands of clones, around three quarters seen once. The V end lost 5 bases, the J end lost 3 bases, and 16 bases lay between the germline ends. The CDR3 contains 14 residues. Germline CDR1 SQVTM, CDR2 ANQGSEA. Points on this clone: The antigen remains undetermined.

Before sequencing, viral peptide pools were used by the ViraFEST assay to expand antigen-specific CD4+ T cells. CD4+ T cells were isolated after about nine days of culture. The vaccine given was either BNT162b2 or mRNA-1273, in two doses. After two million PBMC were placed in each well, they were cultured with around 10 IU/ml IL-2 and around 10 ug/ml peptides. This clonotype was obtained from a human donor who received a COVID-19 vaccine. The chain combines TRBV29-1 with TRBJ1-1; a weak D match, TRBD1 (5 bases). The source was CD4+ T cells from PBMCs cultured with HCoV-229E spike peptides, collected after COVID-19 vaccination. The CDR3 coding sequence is TGCAGCGTTCCCACTAGCTCGGGGGACACTGAAGCTTTCTTT. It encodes CSVPTSSGDTEAFF.